Presented here are 2 T cell receptor beta chains from one specimen sequenced in a study of control samples from healthy donors and cancer patients. Assay: immunoSEQ multiplex PCR; the TCRdb copy retains only in-frame clones and omits some. The sample carries some 140,000 clones, roughly nine tenths recorded once. Sequenced material: blood. These receptors were obtained from a woman in her 30s in good health.

The chain employs TRBV19 and TRBJ1-1; D is perhaps TRBD1 (5 bases). V lost 1 base, J lost 2 bases, and 11 bases lay in between. The CDR3 has 15 amino acids. Germline lookup yields CDR1 LNHDA and CDR2 SQIVND (reference sequence). The chain's CDR3 is CASSIGGGFNTEAFF. CDR3 in DNA: TGTGCCAGTAGTATAGGGGGCGGATTTAACACTGAAGCTTTCTTT.

The rearrangement uses TRBV7-9 and TRBJ2-2; possible D gene TRBD1, 5 bases. There are 15 residues in the CDR3. Per the germline V gene, CDR1 is SEHNR and CDR2 is FQNEAQ (reference sequence). V lost 5 bases to trimming and J lost 3 bases, with 13 bases between them. The CDR3 loop is CASSARQQDTGELFF. The CDR3 region has the DNA TGTGCCAGCAGCGCTAGACAGCAGGACACCGGGGAGCTGTTTTTT.